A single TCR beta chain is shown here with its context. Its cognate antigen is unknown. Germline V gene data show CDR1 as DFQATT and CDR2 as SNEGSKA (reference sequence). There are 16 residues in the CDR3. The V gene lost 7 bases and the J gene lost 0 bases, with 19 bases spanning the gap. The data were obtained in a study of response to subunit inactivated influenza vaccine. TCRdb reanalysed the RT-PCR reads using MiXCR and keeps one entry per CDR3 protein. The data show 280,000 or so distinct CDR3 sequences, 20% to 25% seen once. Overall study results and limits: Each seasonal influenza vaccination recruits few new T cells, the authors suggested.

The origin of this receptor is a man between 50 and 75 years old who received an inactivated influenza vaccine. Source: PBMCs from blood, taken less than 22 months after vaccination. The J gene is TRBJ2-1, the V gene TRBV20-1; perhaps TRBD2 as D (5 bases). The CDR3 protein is CSVHHRGGSSYNEQFF. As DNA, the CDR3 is TGCAGTGTCCACCATCGTGGCGGGTCCTCCTACAATGAGCAGTTCTTC.